This T cell receptor (beta chain) was documented in a study of blood T cell repertoires in COVID-19. Study in general: Acute-phase and convalescent COVID-19 samples originated in the United States, Italy and Spain.

Allocation to cohorts depended on clinical history reported by the participants. Assay: immunoSEQ multiplex PCR; the TCRdb copy retains only in-frame clones and omits some. The sample records about 240,000 clones, more than 75% being singletons. This clone was seen once. The CDR3 contains 14 residues. CDR1 and CDR2 (germline): SGHRS, YFSETQ. Trimming stripped 0 bases from V and 2 bases from J, with 8 bases between. The sequencing input was PBMCs or T cells enriched from blood (not recorded which). V is TRBV5-1 and J is TRBJ1-1, with a possible D match to TRBD1 (6 bases). The origin of this receptor is a woman aged 40 to 49 with acute COVID-19. CDR3 sequence reads: CASSLGQDNTEAFF. The CDR3 DNA reads as TGCGCCAGCAGCTTGGGACAGGATAACACTGAAGCTTTCTTT.